The 11 T cell receptor beta chains given below trace back to one sample, sequenced in a study of blood T cell repertoires in COVID-19. TCRdb's copy holds only in-frame clones and misses some; the assay was immunoSEQ multiplex PCR. Among approximately 190,000 clones listed, around 79% were seen once. Sequencing was performed on peripheral blood. Receptors originate from a man between 60 and 70 years old with active or convalescent COVID-19.

The rearrangement joins TRBV5-5 to TRBJ2-1, with D uncertain. Germline V gene sequence: CDR1 SGHKS, CDR2 YYEKEE (reference sequence). The ends were cut back, 2 bases at V and 7 bases at J, with 7 bases in the middle. The CDR3 runs 12 residues. CDR3 in amino acids: CASSLAGNEQFF. DNA for the CDR3: TGTGCCAGCAGCTTAGCCGGGAATGAGCAGTTCTTC.

The CDR3 DNA follows: TGTGCCAGCAGTGAATTTGGCCCCGGGGAGCTGTTTTTT. Protein sequence: CASSEFGPGELFF. V and J are TRBV2 and TRBJ2-2; no clear D gene. This CDR3 is 13 amino acids long. Germline V gene data show CDR1 as SNHLY and CDR2 as FYNNEI. Trimming took off 2 bases at V and 6 bases at J, with 7 bases between the two ends.

This sequence joins TRBV6-2 or TRBV6-3 and TRBJ1-1, with unresolved D. Trimming left V 2 bases short and J 0 bases short, with 7 bases between. This CDR3 is 14 amino acids long. The germline gives CDR1 MNHEY, CDR2 SVGEGT. The CDR3: CASSYGIVNTEAFF. In nucleotides, the CDR3 is TGTGCCAGCAGTTACGGTATAGTGAACACTGAAGCTTTCTTT.

This chain links TRBV18 with TRBJ1-6; D not certain. Germline CDR1 reads KGHSH; CDR2 reads LQKENI. The V gene lost 3 bases and the J gene lost 6 bases, with 15 bases spanning the gap. This CDR3 is 16 amino acids long. The CDR3 bases are TGTGCCAGCTCACCCATTTCGAGGAGGCCTAATTCACCCCTCCACTTT. It translates to CASSPISRRPNSPLHF.

The rearrangement links TRBV12-3 or TRBV12-4 to TRBJ2-7; TRBD1 aligns across 7 bases. V trimming: 2 bases; J trimming: 7 bases; junction bases outside the gene matches: 5. This CDR3 is built from 13 residues. CDR3 amino acids: CASSLRGPGEQYF. DNA for the CDR3: TGTGCCAGCAGTTTAAGGGGGCCTGGGGAGCAGTACTTC.

In DNA, the CDR3 is TGTGCCAGCAGCCAAGACAGGGTCAGCGAGCAGTACTTC. This codes for CASSQDRVSEQYF. The genes are TRBV3-1 (or the pseudogene TRBV3-2) and TRBJ2-7, with D perhaps TRBD1 (5 bases). This CDR3 is built from 13 residues. The germline V gene has CDR1 LGHDT and CDR2 YNNKEL (reference sequence). V was cut by 0 bases and J by 6 bases, with 9 bases left in between.

This clone was detected once. The chain couples TRBV29-1 to TRBJ1-1; D unresolved. The CDR3 spans 11 residues. Per the germline V gene, CDR1 is SQVTM and CDR2 is ANQGSEA. V lost 5 bases to trimming and J lost 1 base, with 5 bases between them. CDR3 amino acids: CSVSKNTEAFF. In DNA, the CDR3 is TGCAGCGTTTCTAAGAACACTGAAGCTTTCTTT.

This chain connects TRBV19 to TRBJ2-5, with 8 nucleotides matching TRBD2. J was trimmed by 5 bases and V by 3 bases; bases with no gene match: 8. Germline assignment: CDR1 LNHDA and CDR2 SQIVND (reference sequence). This CDR3 has 15 amino acids. CDR3 in amino acids: CASSIGGAGEETQYF. The CDR3 nucleotides are TGTGCCAGTAGTATCGGGGGGGCCGGGGAGGAGACCCAGTACTTC.

The chain is built from TRBV6-5 and TRBJ1-2; D possibly corresponds to TRBD1 (6 bases). The V end lost 6 bases, the J end lost 2 bases, and 7 bases lay between the germline ends. This CDR3 contains 12 residues. Per the germline V gene, CDR1 is MNHEY and CDR2 is SVGAGI. This CDR3 is CASRQGNYGYTF. Here the CDR3 DNA reads TGTGCCAGCAGACAGGGCAACTATGGCTACACCTTC.

The chain couples TRBV19 to TRBJ2-1, with a tentative D call TRBD2 (5 bases). The CDR3 is 15 amino acids. The V end lost 1 base, the J end lost 6 bases, and 13 bases lay between the germline ends. The V gene's germline CDR1 is LNHDA and CDR2 SQIVND (reference sequence). The CDR3 reads CASSIAGYFANEQFF. CDR3 sequence (DNA): TGTGCCAGTAGTATAGCGGGGTATTTCGCCAATGAGCAGTTCTTC.

This clone appeared a few times. The chain has TRBV11-1 and TRBJ2-2, with a tentative D call TRBD2 (7 bases). Germline-derived CDR1 and CDR2 are SGHAT and FQDESV (reference sequence). Trimming removed 2 bases from V and 4 bases from J, with 14 bases in between. The CDR3 covers 16 residues. CDR3 loop: CASSLRYGGRTGELFF. CDR3 coding DNA: TGTGCCAGCAGCTTACGATACGGGGGGCGCACCGGGGAGCTGTTTTTT.